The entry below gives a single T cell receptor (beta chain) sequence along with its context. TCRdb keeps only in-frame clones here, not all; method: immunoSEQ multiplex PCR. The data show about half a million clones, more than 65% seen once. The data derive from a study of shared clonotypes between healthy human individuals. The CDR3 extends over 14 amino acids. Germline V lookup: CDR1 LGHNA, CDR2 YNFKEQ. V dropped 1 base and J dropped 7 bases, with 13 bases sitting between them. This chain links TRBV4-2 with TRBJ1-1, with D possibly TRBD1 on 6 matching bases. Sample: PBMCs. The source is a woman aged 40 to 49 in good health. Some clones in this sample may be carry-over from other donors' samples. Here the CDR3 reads CASSQAGGEGEAFF. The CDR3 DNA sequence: TGTGCCAGCAGCCAAGCCGGGGGCGAGGGTGAAGCTTTCTTT.